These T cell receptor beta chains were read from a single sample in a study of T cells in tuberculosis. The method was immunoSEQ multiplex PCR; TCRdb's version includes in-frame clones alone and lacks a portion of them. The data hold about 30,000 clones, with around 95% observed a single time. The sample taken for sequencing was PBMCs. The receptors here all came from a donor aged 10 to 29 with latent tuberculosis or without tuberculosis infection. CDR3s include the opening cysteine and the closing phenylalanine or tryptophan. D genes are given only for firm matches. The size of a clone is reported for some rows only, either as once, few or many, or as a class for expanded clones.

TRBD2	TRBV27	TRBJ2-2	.	CASSLLAGALYGGELFF	TGTGCCAGCAGTTTACTCGCGGGAGCTTTATATGGCGGGGAGCTGTTTTTT
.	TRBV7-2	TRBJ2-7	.	CASSPRTAGSYEQYF	TGTGCCAGCAGCCCGAGGACTGCCGGCTCCTACGAGCAGTACTTC
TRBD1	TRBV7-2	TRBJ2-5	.	CASSIVGQSPRWTQYF	TGTGCCAGCAGCATTGTGGGACAGAGTCCAAGGTGGACCCAGTACTTC
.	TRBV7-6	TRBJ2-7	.	CASSFRLGDEQYF	TGTGCCAGCAGCTTCAGGTTGGGCGACGAGCAGTACTTC
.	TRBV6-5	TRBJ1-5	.	CASSFDRNQPQHF	TGTGCCAGCAGTTTTGACAGGAATCAGCCCCAGCATTTT
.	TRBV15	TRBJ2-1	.	CATSRETGSYNEQFF	TGTGCCACCAGCAGAGAGACGGGGAGTTACAATGAGCAGTTCTTC
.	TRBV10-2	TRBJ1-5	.	CASSDTEGGQPQHF	TGCGCCAGCAGTGACACAGAAGGAGGGCAGCCCCAGCATTTT
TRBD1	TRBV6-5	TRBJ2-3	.	CASRRTGKSTDTQYF	TGTGCCAGCAGGCGGACAGGGAAGTCGACAGATACGCAGTATTTT
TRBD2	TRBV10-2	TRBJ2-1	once	CASSGLAGYNEQFF	TGCGCCAGTTCGGGACTAGCGGGATACAATGAGCAGTTCTTC
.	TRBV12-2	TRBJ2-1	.	CASRLPRVHLPPDNEQFF	TGTGCAAGTCGCTTACCGCGGGTACACCTCCCTCCGGACAATGAGCAGTTCTTC
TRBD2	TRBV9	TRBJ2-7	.	CASSVSGASGSYEQYF	TGTGCCAGCAGCGTATCCGGGGCTAGCGGTTCCTACGAGCAGTACTTC
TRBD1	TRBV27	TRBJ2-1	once	CASSALTGIVYNEQFF	TGTGCCAGCAGTGCCTTGACAGGGATAGTTTACAATGAGCAGTTCTTC
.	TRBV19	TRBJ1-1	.	CASSIGRGTEAFF	TGTGCCAGTAGTATCGGCAGGGGCACTGAAGCTTTCTTT
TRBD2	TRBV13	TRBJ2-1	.	CASSSKTSGGAIF	TGTGCCAGCAGCTCGAAGACTAGCGGGGGGGCGATCTTC
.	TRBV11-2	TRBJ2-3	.	CASSLVPPPDTQYF	TGTGCCAGCAGCTTAGTTCCTCCCCCAGATACGCAGTATTTT
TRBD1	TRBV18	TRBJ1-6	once	CASSVTGGGSPLHF	TGTGCCAGCTCCGTTACAGGGGGAGGTTCACCCCTCCACTTT
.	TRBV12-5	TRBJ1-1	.	CASGFSPVENTEAFF	TGTGCTAGTGGTTTCTCCCCCGTAGAGAACACTGAAGCTTTCTTT
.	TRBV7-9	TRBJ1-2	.	CASTQDSYGYTF	TGTGCCAGCACACAGGACAGCTATGGCTACACCTTC
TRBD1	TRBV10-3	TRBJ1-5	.	CAISKQPGQGRQPQHF	TGTGCCATCAGTAAACAACCGGGACAGGGGCGGCAGCCCCAGCATTTT
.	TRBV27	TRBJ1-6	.	CASSLSGAQQALHF	TGTGCCAGCAGTTTATCAGGCGCGCAGCAGGCCCTCCACTTT
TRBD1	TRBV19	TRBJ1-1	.	CASFRTGEGNTEAFF	TGTGCCAGTTTCAGGACAGGGGAGGGTAACACTGAAGCTTTCTTT
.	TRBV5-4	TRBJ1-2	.	CASRLQGRDYGYTF	TGTGCCAGCAGGTTGCAGGGGCGGGACTATGGCTACACCTTC
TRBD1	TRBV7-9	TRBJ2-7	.	CASSHIWDSPNEQYF	TGTGCCAGCAGCCACATCTGGGACAGCCCGAACGAGCAGTACTTC
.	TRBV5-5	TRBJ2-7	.	CASSSESSYEQYF	TGTGCCAGCAGCTCTGAGAGCTCCTACGAGCAGTACTTC
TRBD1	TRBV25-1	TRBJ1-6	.	CASSDSTGTANSPLHF	TGTGCCAGCAGTGATTCAACCGGGACAGCTAATTCACCCCTCCACTTT
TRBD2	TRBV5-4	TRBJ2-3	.	CASSPGPGLAPESTQYF	TGTGCCAGCAGCCCCGGTCCGGGACTAGCCCCCGAGAGTACGCAGTATTTT
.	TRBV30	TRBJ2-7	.	CAWTEGYEQYF	TGTGCCTGGACTGAGGGATACGAGCAGTACTTC
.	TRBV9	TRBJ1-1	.	CASSVDFGNTEAFF	TGTGCCAGCAGCGTAGATTTCGGGAACACTGAAGCTTTCTTT
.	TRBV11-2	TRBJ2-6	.	CASSILGGVGANVLTF	TGTGCCAGCAGCATATTAGGTGGAGTTGGGGCCAACGTCCTGACTTTC
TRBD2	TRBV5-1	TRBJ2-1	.	CASSQNPSGGAANEQFF	TGCGCCAGCAGCCAAAACCCTAGCGGGGGGGCGGCAAATGAGCAGTTCTTC
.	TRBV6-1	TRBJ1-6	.	CASSESGGSPLHF	TGTGCCAGCAGTGAAAGTGGAGGCTCACCCCTCCACTTT
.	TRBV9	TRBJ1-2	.	CASSLPLDGTPTSRGYTF	TGTGCCAGCAGCTTACCCCTAGACGGGACACCGACCTCGCGAGGCTACACCTTC
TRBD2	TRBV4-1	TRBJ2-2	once	CASSLSGGAGELFF	TGCGCCAGCAGTCTCAGCGGGGGGGCCGGGGAGCTGTTTTTT
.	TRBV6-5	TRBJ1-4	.	CASSYSGGPVEKLFF	TGTGCCAGCAGTTACTCGGGGGGGCCGGTTGAAAAACTGTTTTTT
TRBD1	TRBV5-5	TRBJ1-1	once	CASSLVGQGVNTEAFF	TGTGCCAGCAGCTTGGTGGGACAGGGGGTAAACACTGAAGCTTTCTTT
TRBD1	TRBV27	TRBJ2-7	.	CASRARQGAYEQYF	TGTGCCAGCAGGGCTCGGCAGGGGGCCTACGAGCAGTACTTC
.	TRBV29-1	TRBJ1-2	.	CSVGGDGVSGYTF	TGCAGCGTTGGGGGGGACGGTGTGAGTGGCTACACCTTC